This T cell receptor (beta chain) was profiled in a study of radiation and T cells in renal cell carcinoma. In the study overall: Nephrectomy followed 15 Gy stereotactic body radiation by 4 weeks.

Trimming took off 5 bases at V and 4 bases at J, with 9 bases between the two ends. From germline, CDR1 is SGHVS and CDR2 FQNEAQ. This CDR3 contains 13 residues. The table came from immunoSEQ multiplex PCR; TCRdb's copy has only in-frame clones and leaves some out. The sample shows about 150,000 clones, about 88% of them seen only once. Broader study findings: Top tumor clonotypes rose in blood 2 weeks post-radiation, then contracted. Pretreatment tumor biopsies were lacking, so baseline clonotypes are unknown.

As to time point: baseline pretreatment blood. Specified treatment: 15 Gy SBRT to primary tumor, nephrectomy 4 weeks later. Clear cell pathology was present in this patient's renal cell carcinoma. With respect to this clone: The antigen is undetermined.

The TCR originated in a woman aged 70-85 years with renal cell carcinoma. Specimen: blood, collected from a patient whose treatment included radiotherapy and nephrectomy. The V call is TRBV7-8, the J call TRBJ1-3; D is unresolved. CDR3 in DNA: TGTGCCAGCAGCCGCGGCGGGGGAAACACCATATATTTT. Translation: CASSRGGGNTIYF.